The 7 T cell receptor beta chains presented below share a single source sample, sequenced in a study of tissue T cells after allogeneic stem cell transplantation. The time point was: mouse harvest day 14 after allogeneic transplant. The graft held 10^6 splenic CD5+ T cells and 10^7 T-cell-depleted bone marrow cells. Only in-frame clones appear in the TCRdb table, and some are missing; sequencing was by immunoSEQ multiplex PCR. The sample contains just over 3,000 clones, roughly 44% of which appear only once. The sequenced sample was gut tissue. All receptors come from a female BALB/c mouse given C57BL/6 T cells with graft-versus-host disease after an allogeneic hematopoietic cell transplant.

Comments on this clone: The genes and germline here are from mouse. With the read ending 1 residue before the CDR3 end, the germline J gene is used to fill in that end. The chain carries TRBV29 and TRBJ1-2; TRBD1 agrees at 11 bases. With V trimmed by 0 bases and J by 3 bases, 3 bases remained unmatched. CDR3 length: 16 residues. Germline-derived CDR1 and CDR2 are MSHET and SYDVDS. This CDR3 reads CASSLSKGQGDSDYTF. Partial CDR3 DNA: TGTGCTAGCAGTTTATCGAAGGGACAGGGGGACTCCGACTACACC.

Regarding this clone: Mouse gene names and germline throughout. The read ends 1 residue early relative to the CDR3; the germline J gene fills the gap. This rearrangement joins TRBV3 to TRBJ2-2; TRBD2 might be the D (5 bases). Looked up from germline, CDR1 is SNHLY and CDR2 is FYNGKV (reference sequence). The CDR3 extends over 13 amino acids. Deletions cut 4 bases from V and 4 bases from J, with 7 bases between. The CDR3 loop reads CASSSGSTGQLYF. The sequenced part of the CDR3 DNA is TGTGCCAGCAGCTCTGGGAGCACCGGGCAGCTCTAC.

As to this clone: Mouse germline and gene names are used. CDR3 sequence: CASSLEGSQNTLYF. The CDR3 bases that were read are TGTGCAAGCAGCTTAGAGGGGAGTCAAAACACCTTGTAC. V gene TRBV16 combines with J gene TRBJ2-4; D unclear. The CDR3 is cut off 1 residue early in the read; its end comes from the germline J gene. The ends were cut back, 0 bases at V and 0 bases at J, with 4 bases in the middle. CDR3 length equals 14 residues. The germline V gene encodes CDR1 SGHSA and CDR2 FRNQAP.

This clone was detected once. Gene names denote mouse genes. The read terminates 1 residue ahead of where the CDR3 ends, so the germline J gene completes it. The chain has TRBV26 and TRBJ2-1, with 8 bases fitting TRBD1. This CDR3 contains 13 residues. Germline lookup yields CDR1 KGHPV and CDR2 FQNQEV (reference sequence). The trim removed 2 bases at V and 7 bases at J, leaving 1 base unmatched. The CDR3 loop is CASSLDRGAEQFF. The DNA read from the CDR3 is TGTGCCAGCAGTCTGGACAGGGGAGCTGAGCAGTTC.

This clone turned up a few times. The germline and genes are mouse ones. With the read ending 1 residue before the CDR3 end, the germline J gene is used to fill in that end. V usage is TRBV16 and J usage is TRBJ1-4, with D hard to call. Germline V lookup: CDR1 SGHSA, CDR2 FRNQAP. This CDR3 has 13 amino acids. V gave up 1 base and J gave up 5 bases, with 5 bases separating them. The CDR3 is CASSLGQNERLFF. The CDR3 bases that were read are TGTGCAAGCAGCTTAGGTCAGAACGAAAGATTATTT.

This clone was picked up a small number of times. Here the gene names and germline are mouse. The read comes to an end 1 residue before the CDR3 does, leaving the germline J gene to fill in the end. The V and J genes are TRBV12-2 and TRBJ2-7; tentatively, D is TRBD1 (6 bases). Trimming pared 3 bases from V and 4 bases from J, leaving 9 bases between. Looked up from germline, CDR1 is SGHLS and CDR2 is HYDKME. This CDR3 has 12 amino acids. The sequenced CDR3 bases are TGTGCCAGCTCTTGGGACACATATGAACAGTAC. It specifies CASSWDTYEQY. The whole CDR3 protein reads CASSWDTYEQYF. The whole variable domain, filled in from reference TRBV12-2 and TRBJ2-7, reads NSGVVQSPRYIIKGKGERSILKCIPISGHLSVAWYQQTQGQELKFFIQHYDKMERDKGNLPSRFSVQQFDDYHSEMNMSALELEDSAVYFCASSWDTYEQYFGPGTRLTVL.

Comment on this clone: Each gene name is a mouse one. The CDR3 end falls 1 residue outside the read, so it is completed with the germline J gene. V is TRBV26 and J is TRBJ1-3, with D unresolved. V was trimmed by 4 bases and J by 0 bases, leaving 7 bases between them. Germline loops: CDR1 KGHPV, CDR2 FQNQEV (reference sequence). The CDR3 totals 14 residues. CDR3 DNA, as far as it was read: TGTGCCAGCAGTCCCCAGAATTCTGGAAATACGCTCTAT. It is translated as CASSPQNSGNTLY. The entire CDR3 protein is CASSPQNSGNTLYF.